One sample yielded the 17 T cell receptor beta chains listed below, sequenced in a study of cytomegalovirus exposure and HLA in healthy donors. The PCR contained 60 Vbeta and 13 Jbeta primers. Clones were sequenced by immunoSEQ multiplex PCR, and TCRdb holds only the in-frame ones, with some missing. The repertoire holds 200,000 to 250,000 clones, with about 80% as singletons. Sequencing was carried out using PBMCs. All receptors derive from a woman in her thirties or forties in good health and CMV-seropositive.

This clone occurred once. The V call is TRBV6-5, the J call TRBJ1-1, with 9 bases identical to TRBD1. J lost 0 bases, V lost 4 bases, and 0 bases had no gene match. CDR3 length equals 14 residues. Germline assignment: CDR1 MNHEY and CDR2 SVGAGI. CDR3 amino acids: CASSWDRVNTEAFF. CDR3 bases: TGTGCCAGCAGTTGGGACAGGGTGAACACTGAAGCTTTCTTT.

The J gene is TRBJ2-3, the V gene TRBV9, with D possibly being TRBD1 (6 bases). Looked up from germline, CDR1 is SGDLS and CDR2 is YYNGEE. The CDR3 contains 15 residues. With 4 bases removed from V and 1 base from J, the gap between germline ends came to 13 bases. The CDR3 region has the DNA TGTGCCAGCAGCCCTTCGACAGGAGGCACAGATACGCAGTATTTT. Amino acids: CASSPSTGGTDTQYF.

The chain is built from TRBV5-4 and TRBJ2-7; weak D call: TRBD2 (6 bases). Germline V lookup: CDR1 SGHNT, CDR2 YYREEE (reference sequence). Trimming cost V 3 bases and J 6 bases, with 16 bases left between them. The CDR3 contains 14 residues. The CDR3 is CASSYDSGTPEQYF. The CDR3 nucleotides read TGTGCCAGCAGCTACGACTCCGGGACTCCCGAGCAGTACTTC.

A remark on this clone: A read error may produce the germline difference seen at one junction end. The V call is TRBV7-9, the J call TRBJ1-2; 8 positions agree with TRBD1. Germline values: CDR1 SEHNR, CDR2 FQNEAQ (reference sequence). The length of the CDR3 is 16 residues. CDR3 in DNA: TGTTCCAGCAGCTTAGTTCGGACAGGGAGGTGGTATGGCTACACCTTC. The encoded protein is CSSSLVRTGRWYGYTF.

The chain uses TRBV18 and TRBJ1-1; tentative D call: TRBD1 (5 bases). Trimming cost V 0 bases and J 7 bases, with 12 bases left between them. Germline V gene lookup returns CDR1 KGHSH and CDR2 LQKENI. The CDR3 covers 14 residues. CDR3 residues: CASSPPRQTSEAFF. CDR3 DNA: TGTGCCAGCTCACCACCCAGACAGACTAGTGAAGCTTTCTTT.

This clone was detected a few times. The chain combines TRBV9 with TRBJ1-1; D remains unclear. Germline CDR1 and CDR2: SGDLS and YYNGEE. The V and J ends lost 4 bases and 4 bases respectively, with 14 bases between them. The CDR3 covers 14 residues. In DNA form, the CDR3 reads TGTGCCAGCAGCTCGCACCCGGGAACCACTGAAGCTTTCTTT. Translation: CASSSHPGTTEAFF.

The rearrangement joins TRBV5-1 to TRBJ2-5, with TRBD1 matching over 11 bases. The better agreement between TRBJ2-7 and the DNA end casts doubt on the J call. CDR3 length equals 15 residues. Per the germline V gene, CDR1 is SGHRS and CDR2 is YFSETQ. The CDR3 protein is CASSYSGTGGREQYF. The CDR3 bases are TGCGCCAGCAGCTATTCCGGGACAGGGGGTCGCGAGCAGTACTTC.

This clone was detected once. The rearrangement links TRBV2 to TRBJ2-6; 7 positions match TRBD1. CDR3 length equals 16 residues. The V and J ends lost 6 bases and 4 bases, in that order; junction bases with no gene match: 9. CDR1 is SNHLY and CDR2 is FYNNEI in the germline V gene. CDR3 sequence reads: CASRGQSSSGANVLTF. CDR3 DNA: TGTGCCAGCAGGGGACAGTCCTCCTCGGGGGCCAACGTCCTGACTTTC.

The chain carries TRBV11-1 and TRBJ2-7; 12 nucleotides line up with TRBD2. With 5 bases clipped from V and 6 bases from J, the junction kept 2 bases outside the gene matches. The germline gives CDR1 SGHAT, CDR2 FQDESV (reference sequence). There are 13 residues in the CDR3. The CDR3 DNA follows: TGTGCCAGCAGCCGGGGACTAGCGGGCGAGCAGTACTTC. As protein: CASSRGLAGEQYF.

The J gene is TRBJ2-5, the V gene TRBV4-3, with 7 bases matching TRBD1. CDR1 is LGHNA and CDR2 is YSLEER in the germline V gene. Trimming removed 6 bases from V and 3 bases from J; junction bases left unmatched: 13. The CDR3 totals 16 residues. The CDR3: CASSRSTGTVKETQYF. The CDR3 DNA sequence: TGCGCCAGCAGTAGATCGACCGGGACAGTAAAAGAGACCCAGTACTTC.

The chain uses TRBV5-4 and TRBJ1-4; D is possibly TRBD1 (6 bases). V gave up 1 base and J gave up 5 bases, with 6 bases separating them. Germline V lookup: CDR1 SGHNT, CDR2 YYREEE (reference sequence). This CDR3 spans 13 amino acids. In DNA form, the CDR3 reads TGTGCCAGCAGCTTGACAGGGAATGAAAAACTGTTTTTT. As protein: CASSLTGNEKLFF. Together with reference TRBV5-4 and TRBJ1-4, the CDR3 gives the full variable domain: ETGVTQSPTHLIKTRGQQVTLRCSSQSGHNTVSWYQQALGQGPQFIFQYYREEENGRGNFPPRFSGLQFPNYSSELNVNALELDDSALYLCASSLTGNEKLFFGSGTQLSVL.

V usage is TRBV5-5 and J usage is TRBJ1-4; 10 positions agree with TRBD1. The germline V gene has CDR1 SGHKS and CDR2 YYEKEE (reference sequence). The CDR3 contains 14 residues. The junction had 2 bases not matched to a gene; V was cut back by 2 bases and J by 7 bases. CDR3 protein: CASSFRDRGEKLFF. The CDR3 nucleotides are TGTGCCAGCAGCTTCCGGGACAGGGGTGAAAAACTGTTTTTT.

This clone was seen only once. The chain joins TRBV6-5 to TRBJ1-5, with 8 bases fitting TRBD1. The CDR3 is 15 amino acids. The J segment lost 4 bases and the V segment lost 5 bases, leaving 7 bases of the junction unmatched. Germline assignment: CDR1 MNHEY and CDR2 SVGAGI. The CDR3 sequence: CASSQLGQGNQPQHF. In DNA form, the CDR3 reads TGTGCCAGCAGTCAATTAGGACAGGGAAATCAGCCCCAGCATTTT.

The J gene is TRBJ2-2, the V gene TRBV11-3; 7 bases are a match to TRBD1. This CDR3 spans 16 amino acids. Germline V CDR1 and CDR2: SGHNT, YENEEA. Trimming took 1 base from V and 5 from J; bases not matched to a gene: 7. This CDR3 reads CASSLGRTGWTGELFF. The DNA of the CDR3 is TGTGCCAGCAGCTTAGGGCGGACAGGCTGGACCGGGGAGCTGTTTTTT.

The chain joins TRBV7-3 to TRBJ1-1; D not certain. The germline V gene encodes CDR1 SGHTA and CDR2 FQGTGA. Trimming removed 5 bases from V and 4 bases from J, with 14 bases in between. CDR3 length equals 14 residues. The CDR3 sequence: CASSPMVGTTEAFF. The CDR3 coding sequence is TGTGCCAGCAGCCCCATGGTCGGTACCACTGAAGCTTTCTTT.

The rearrangement uses TRBV7-2 and TRBJ1-6; a weak D match, TRBD1 (5 bases). The CDR3 is 16 residues long. V shed 3 bases and J shed 7 bases, with 16 bases lying between them. Per the germline V gene, CDR1 is SGHTA and CDR2 is FQGNSA. CDR3 coding DNA: TGTGCCAGCAGCTTGCCAGGGAATAGTAGGAATTCACCCCTCCACTTT. It translates to CASSLPGNSRNSPLHF.

The CDR3 is CASSVDSGRETQYF. For the CDR3, the DNA is TGTGCCAGCAGCGTAGATAGCGGGAGGGAGACCCAGTACTTC. V is TRBV9 and J is TRBJ2-5; TRBD2 aligns across 10 bases. CDR1 is SGDLS and CDR2 is YYNGEE in the germline V gene. There are 14 residues in the CDR3. Trimming at V came to 0 bases and at J to 5 bases, leaving 1 base not matched to a gene.